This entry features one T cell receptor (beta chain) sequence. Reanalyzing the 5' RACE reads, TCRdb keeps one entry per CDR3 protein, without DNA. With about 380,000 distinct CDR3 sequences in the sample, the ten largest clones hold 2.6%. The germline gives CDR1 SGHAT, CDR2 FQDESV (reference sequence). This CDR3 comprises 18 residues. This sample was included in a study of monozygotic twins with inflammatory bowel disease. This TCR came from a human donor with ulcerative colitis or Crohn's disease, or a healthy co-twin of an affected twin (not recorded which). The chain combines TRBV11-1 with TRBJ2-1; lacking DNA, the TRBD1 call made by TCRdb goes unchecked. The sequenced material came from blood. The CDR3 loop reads CASSFSGGNPQRFNEQFF.